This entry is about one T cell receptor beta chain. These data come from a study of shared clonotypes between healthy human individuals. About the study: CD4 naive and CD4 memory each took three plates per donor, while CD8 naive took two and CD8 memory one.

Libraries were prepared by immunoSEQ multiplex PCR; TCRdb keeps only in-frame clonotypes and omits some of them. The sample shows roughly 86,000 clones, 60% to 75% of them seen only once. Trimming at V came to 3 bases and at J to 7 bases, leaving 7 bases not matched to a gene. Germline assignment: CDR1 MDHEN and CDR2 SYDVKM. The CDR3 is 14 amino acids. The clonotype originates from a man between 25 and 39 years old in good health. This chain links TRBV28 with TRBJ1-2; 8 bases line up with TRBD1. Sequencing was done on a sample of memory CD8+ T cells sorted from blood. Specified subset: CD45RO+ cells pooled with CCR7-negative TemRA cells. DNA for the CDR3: TGTGCCAGCAGTTTCGGGGCAGGGGGCCTTGGCTACACCTTC. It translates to CASSFGAGGLGYTF.